A selection of T cell receptor beta chains follows, all from one sample in a study of identical twins. TCRdb processed the 5' RACE reads anew with MiXCR; each CDR3 protein has one entry. The sample includes over 550,000 distinct CDR3 sequences, roughly 7.2% of them seen just once. The data were also submitted as part of a second study, on yellow fever vaccine responses in identical twins.

Sample: PBMCs. These TCRs come from a woman aged 18-29 years in good health. CDR3s include the opening cysteine and the closing phenylalanine or tryptophan. The D gene is left open where the match is weak. Clone size, where shown, is once, few, many, or a class for clones that have expanded.

d_call j_call clone_size v_call cdr3_aa cdr3_nt
TRBD1 TRBJ2-5 many TRBV5-1 CASSLVGQQETQYF TGTGCCAGCAGCTTAGTGGGACAGCAAGAGACCCAGTACTTC
- TRBJ1-1 few TRBV27 CASSLRGGRGAFF TGTGCCAGCAGTTTAAGAGGAGGGCGCGGGGCTTTCTTT
- TRBJ2-6 many TRBV20-1 CSAHSSGANVLTF TGCAGTGCCCATTCTTCTGGGGCCAACGTCCTGACTTTC
TRBD2 TRBJ2-3 many TRBV12-3/TRBV12-4 CASNLAGLTDTQYF TGTGCCAGCAATCTAGCGGGGCTCACAGATACGCAGTATTTT
TRBD1 TRBJ2-6 - TRBV15 CATSIGQGNSGANVLTF TGTGCCACCAGCATAGGACAGGGGAACTCTGGGGCCAACGTCCTGACTTTC
- TRBJ2-1 few TRBV7-6 CASSLDYLRNEQFF TGTGCCAGCAGCTTAGACTATCTCCGTAATGAGCAGTTCTTC
TRBD2 TRBJ2-1 many TRBV7-9 CASSPSGGAVEQFF TGTGCCAGCAGCCCTAGCGGGGGGGCTGTTGAGCAGTTCTTC
- TRBJ2-3 many TRBV12-3/TRBV12-4 CATAQGRGRSDTQYF TGTGCCACAGCACAGGGGCGGGGAAGGTCGGATACGCAGTATTTT
- TRBJ2-3 many TRBV10-3 CAAQRESTDTQYF TGTGCCGCGCAGAGGGAAAGCACAGATACGCAGTATTTT
- TRBJ2-1 - TRBV29-1 CSVDWRDEQFF TGCAGCGTTGACTGGCGGGATGAGCAGTTCTTC
TRBD1 TRBJ1-1 - TRBV5-5 CASSLTGAGRTEAFF TGTGCCAGCAGCTTAACAGGGGCGGGTAGGACTGAAGCTTTCTTT
- TRBJ2-2 many TRBV10-2 CASSERGELFF TGCGCCAGCAGCGAGCGCGGGGAGCTGTTTTTT
TRBD1 TRBJ2-2 few TRBV27 CASSLSTYYRGPGELFF TGTGCCAGCAGTTTATCCACGTACTACAGGGGACCCGGGGAGCTGTTTTTT
- TRBJ1-1 many TRBV5-1 CASSLAGEMDTEAFF TGCGCCAGCAGCTTGGCAGGGGAAATGGACACTGAAGCTTTCTTT
- TRBJ1-5 many TRBV6-1 CASSARGNNQPQHF TGTGCCAGCAGCGCTAGGGGGAACAATCAGCCCCAGCATTTT
TRBD2 TRBJ2-1 many TRBV12-3/TRBV12-4 CASTLQSGGAGNEQFF TGTGCCAGCACCCTTCAGAGCGGGGGGGCGGGGAATGAGCAGTTCTTC
- TRBJ1-2 few TRBV24-1 CATSDSDTNYGYTF TGTGCCACCAGTGATTCGGACACTAACTATGGCTACACCTTC
TRBD1 TRBJ2-1 - TRBV19 CASRRTGGNNEQFF TGTGCCAGTAGACGGACAGGGGGAAACAATGAGCAGTTCTTC
- TRBJ2-3 many TRBV12-3/TRBV12-4 CASSIGGSTDTQYF TGTGCCAGCAGCATAGGGGGGAGCACAGATACGCAGTATTTT
- TRBJ2-7 - TRBV29-1 CSVEDLTSSYEQYF TGCAGCGTTGAAGACCTGACTAGCTCCTACGAGCAGTACTTC
TRBD2 TRBJ2-3 - TRBV5-1 CASSLMTSGVDTQYF TGCGCCAGCAGCCTTATGACTAGCGGGGTTGATACGCAGTATTTT
TRBD1 TRBJ2-1 many TRBV20-1 CSASGTASNEQFF TGCAGTGCGTCCGGGACAGCCAGCAATGAGCAGTTCTTC